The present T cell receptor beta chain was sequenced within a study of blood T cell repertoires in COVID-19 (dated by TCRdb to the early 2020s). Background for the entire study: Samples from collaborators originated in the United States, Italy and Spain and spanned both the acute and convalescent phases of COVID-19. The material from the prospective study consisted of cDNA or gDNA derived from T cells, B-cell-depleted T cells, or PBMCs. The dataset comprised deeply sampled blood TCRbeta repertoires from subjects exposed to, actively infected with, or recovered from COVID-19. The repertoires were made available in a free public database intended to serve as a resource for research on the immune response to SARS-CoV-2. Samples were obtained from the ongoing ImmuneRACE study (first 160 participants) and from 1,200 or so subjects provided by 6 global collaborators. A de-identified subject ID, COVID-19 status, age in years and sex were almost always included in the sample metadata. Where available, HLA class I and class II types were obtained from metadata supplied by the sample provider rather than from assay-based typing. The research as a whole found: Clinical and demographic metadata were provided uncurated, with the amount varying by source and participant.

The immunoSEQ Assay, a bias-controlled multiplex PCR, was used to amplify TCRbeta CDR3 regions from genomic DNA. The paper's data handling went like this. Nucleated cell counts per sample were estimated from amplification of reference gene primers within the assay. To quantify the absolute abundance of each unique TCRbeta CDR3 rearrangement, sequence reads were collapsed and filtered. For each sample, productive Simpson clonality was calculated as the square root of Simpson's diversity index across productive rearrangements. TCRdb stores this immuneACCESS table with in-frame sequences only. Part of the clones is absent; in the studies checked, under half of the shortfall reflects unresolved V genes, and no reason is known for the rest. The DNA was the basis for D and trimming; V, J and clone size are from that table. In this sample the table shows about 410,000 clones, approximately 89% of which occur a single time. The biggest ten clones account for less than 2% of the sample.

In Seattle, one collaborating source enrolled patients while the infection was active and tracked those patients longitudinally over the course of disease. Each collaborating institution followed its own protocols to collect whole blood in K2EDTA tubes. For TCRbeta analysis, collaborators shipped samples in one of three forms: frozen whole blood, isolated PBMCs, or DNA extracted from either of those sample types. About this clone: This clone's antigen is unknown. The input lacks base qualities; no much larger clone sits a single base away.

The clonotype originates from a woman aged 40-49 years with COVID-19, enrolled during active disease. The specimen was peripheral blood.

The DNA is TGTGCCACCAGTGATTTCTCCGCCGGGACAGGGGACACCGGGGAGCTGTTTTTT. It translates to CATSDFSAGTGDTGELFF. The chain joins TRBV24-1 to TRBJ2-2, and 10 junction bases match TRBD1. The germline V gene supplies CDR1 KGHDR and CDR2 SFDVKD. Trimming accounts for 1 base at V and 3 bases at J, while the number of junction bases matched to no gene is 7. The CDR3 holds 18 amino acids from the cysteine to the phenylalanine. Of the read, only the CDR3 DNA is kept; its 54 bases are in frame from base 1.